These 22 T cell receptor beta chains originate from one sample sequenced in a study of shared clonotypes between healthy human individuals. Measured with immunoSEQ multiplex PCR; TCRdb has only the in-frame clones, and not every one. The profile covers 2 million to 2.5 million clones, with more than 80% appearing a single time and about 0.39% taken by the ten largest. The sample was naive CD4+ T cells from PBMCs. The subset was: CD45RA+ positively selected. The receptors come from a man aged 18-30 years in good health. Some clones in this sample may be carry-over from other donors' samples.

The chain couples TRBV7-2 to TRBJ2-1, with a weak D call TRBD2 (6 bases). The V gene's germline CDR1 is SGHTA and CDR2 FQGNSA. V lost 6 bases and J lost 9, with 18 bases in between. The CDR3 loop spans 14 amino acids. CDR3 coding DNA: TGTGCCAGCAGTCAAGCGGGTGGGGGTCGTGAGCAGTTCTTC. The encoded protein is CASSQAGGGREQFF.

The chain joins TRBV15 to TRBJ1-5; D ambiguous. With 5 bases removed from V and 1 base from J, the gap between germline ends came to 18 bases. CDR1 and CDR2 from the germline V gene are LNHNV and YYDKDF (reference sequence). The CDR3 is 17 amino acids. The CDR3 nucleotides read TGTGCCACCAGCGGGCGACCGGGTCCTAGGAGCAATCAGCCCCAGCATTTT. It is translated as CATSGRPGPRSNQPQHF.

This chain links TRBV5-1 with TRBJ2-7; D remains ambiguous. The CDR3 contains 16 residues. Germline CDR1 reads SGHRS; CDR2 reads YFSETQ. Trimming took off 0 bases at V and 0 bases at J, with 13 bases between the two ends. The CDR3 protein is CASSLDGVHRSYEQYF. CDR3 sequence (DNA): TGCGCCAGCAGCTTGGATGGGGTCCACCGCTCCTACGAGCAGTACTTC. Based on the CDR3 plus reference TRBV5-1 and TRBJ2-7, the full variable domain is KAGVTQTPRYLIKTRGQQVTLSCSPISGHRSVSWYQQTPGQGLQFLFEYFSETQRNKGNFPGRFSGRQFSNSRSEMNVSTLELGDSALYLCASSLDGVHRSYEQYFGPGTRLTVT.

The J gene is TRBJ1-2, the V gene TRBV28, with TRBD1 as a possible D gene (6 bases). V dropped 6 bases and J dropped 2 bases, with 19 bases sitting between them. The CDR3 extends over 16 amino acids. Germline V CDR1 and CDR2: MDHEN, SYDVKM. CDR3 loop: CASSTFPRGGNYGYTF. CDR3 bases: TGTGCCAGCAGCACCTTTCCCCGAGGGGGGAACTATGGCTACACCTTC.

This clone was seen only once. V usage is TRBV4-3 and J usage is TRBJ2-6; D remains unclear. Germline V gene sequence: CDR1 LGHNA, CDR2 YSLEER. The CDR3 is made up of 15 amino acids. V gave up 1 base and J gave up 0 bases, with 4 bases separating them. The CDR3 DNA is TGCGCCAGCAGCCAAGGAGTCTCTGGGGCCAACGTCCTGACTTTC. Translated, it gives CASSQGVSGANVLTF.

The genes are TRBV27 and TRBJ2-7; D unclear. This CDR3 has 16 residues. The V end lost 6 bases, the J end lost 2 bases, and 20 bases lay between the germline ends. The germline V gene has CDR1 MNHEY and CDR2 SMNVEV (reference sequence). In DNA, the CDR3 is TGTGCCAGCAGATCCTCCAGGCAAGACCACCCCTACGAGCAGTACTTC. Protein product: CASRSSRQDHPYEQYF.

The genes are TRBV10-3 and TRBJ1-4; D is possibly TRBD1 (6 bases). Per the germline V gene, CDR1 is ENHRY and CDR2 is SYGVKD. V shed 3 bases and J shed 7 bases, with 12 bases lying between them. There are 14 residues in the CDR3. The CDR3 DNA follows: TGTGCCATCAGTGAAATCCAGGGGAGTGAAAAACTGTTTTTT. Protein: CAISEIQGSEKLFF.

The CDR3 is CASSPPDRPSGGYTF. The CDR3 DNA reads TGTGCCAGCAGTCCACCGGACAGGCCCTCGGGTGGCTACACCTTC. The rearrangement joins TRBV28 to TRBJ1-2; 7 bases line up with TRBD1. Germline V gene data show CDR1 as MDHEN and CDR2 as SYDVKM. The CDR3 is 15 residues long. V gave up 5 bases and J gave up 7 bases; unmatched junction bases: 13.

The chain employs TRBV28 and TRBJ1-1; D unresolved. The CDR3 is made up of 12 amino acids. V lost 1 base, J lost 9 bases, and 9 bases lay in between. The V gene's germline CDR1 is MDHEN and CDR2 SYDVKM. This chain's CDR3 is CASSLSQEKAFF. In DNA, the CDR3 is TGTGCCAGCAGTTTATCTCAGGAGAAAGCTTTCTTT. The full variable domain, its missing parts supplied by reference TRBV28 and TRBJ1-1, is DVKVTQSSRYLVKRTGEKVFLECVQDMDHENMFWYRQDPGLGLRLIYFSYDVKMKEKGDIPEGYSVSREKKERFSLILESASTNQTSMYLCASSLSQEKAFFGQGTRLTVV.

This clone was counted a single time. The same CDR3 is also encoded by other DNA sequences in this sample. The rearrangement joins TRBV5-1 to TRBJ2-2; D perhaps matches TRBD1 (5 bases). The CDR3 is 14 residues long. The V and J ends lost 4 bases and 1 base respectively, with 8 bases between them. Germline values: CDR1 SGHRS, CDR2 YFSETQ. This CDR3 reads CASSPTGNTGELFF. CDR3 in DNA: TGCGCCAGCAGCCCAACAGGGAACACCGGGGAGCTGTTTTTT.

The V call is TRBV7-9, the J call TRBJ2-1; D gene ambiguous. CDR1 and CDR2 from the germline V gene are SEHNR and FQNEAQ (reference sequence). This CDR3 has 12 amino acids. The ends were cut back, 5 bases at V and 5 bases at J, with 7 bases in the middle. CDR3 DNA sequence: TGTGCCAGCAGCGGGTCAAACAATGAGCAGTTCTTC. It encodes CASSGSNNEQFF.

J is TRBJ2-7 and V is TRBV5-1, with TRBD2 matching 7 bases. In germline, CDR1 is SGHRS, CDR2 YFSETQ. The CDR3 covers 15 residues. After removal of 4 bases from V and 2 bases from J, the junction contained 9 bases not matched to a gene. The CDR3 loop reads CASSPGGDLPYEQYF. The CDR3 DNA follows: TGCGCCAGCAGCCCGGGAGGAGACTTGCCCTACGAGCAGTACTTC.

V usage is TRBV6-1 and J usage is TRBJ2-7; D uncertain. The germline V and J ends were trimmed by 7 bases and 4 bases, with 14 bases remaining between them. Per the germline V gene, CDR1 is MNHNS and CDR2 is SASEGT. The CDR3 contains 13 residues. CDR3 residues: CASTPDIYYEQYF. CDR3 nucleotide sequence: TGTGCCAGCACCCCAGACATCTATTACGAGCAGTACTTC.

The V call is TRBV11-2, the J call TRBJ2-2; 7 bases line up with TRBD1. In germline, CDR1 is SGHAT, CDR2 FQNNGV. The ends lost 6 bases at V and 5 bases at J; junction bases unmatched: 9. The length of the CDR3 is 15 residues. The chain's CDR3 is CASRQGGRGTGELFF. The CDR3 region has the DNA TGTGCCAGCAGGCAAGGGGGCAGGGGGACCGGGGAGCTGTTTTTT.

The rearrangement links TRBV7-9 to TRBJ2-7; TRBD1 might be the D (6 bases). Germline values: CDR1 SEHNR, CDR2 FQNEAQ (reference sequence). This CDR3 is 13 amino acids long. V lost 4 bases, J lost 3 bases, and 10 bases lay in between. In nucleotides, the CDR3 is TGTGCCAGCAGCTCCGGGACATACTACGAGCAGTACTTC. Its translation: CASSSGTYYEQYF.

In this sample, this clone turned up a few times. The sample has other DNA sequences that encode this CDR3 too. The rearrangement links TRBV7-9 to TRBJ2-7; maybe TRBD1 (6 bases). Germline V gives CDR1 SEHNR, CDR2 FQNEAQ (reference sequence). Trimming shortened V by 2 bases and J by 1 base, and 9 bases separated the two germline ends. The length of the CDR3 is 14 residues. The CDR3 protein is CASSLTQGSYEQYF. CDR3 nucleotide sequence: TGTGCCAGCAGCTTAACACAGGGATCCTACGAGCAGTACTTC.

This clone was seen once. This rearrangement joins TRBV7-3 to TRBJ2-2; D remains unclear. This CDR3 is built from 13 residues. V shed 2 bases and J shed 7 bases, with 8 bases lying between them. The germline V gene has CDR1 SGHTA and CDR2 FQGTGA. DNA for the CDR3: TGTGCCAGCAGCTTAGTAGGGATCGGGGAGCTGTTTTTT. Amino acids: CASSLVGIGELFF.

The rearrangement links TRBV28 to TRBJ2-1, with D maybe TRBD2 (6 bases). Between the trimmed V and J ends, which lost 1 base and 3 bases, there was a span of 7 bases. This CDR3 comprises 14 residues. The germline V gene encodes CDR1 MDHEN and CDR2 SYDVKM. CDR3 nucleotides: TGTGCCAGCAGTTTATTAGCGGACTACAATGAGCAGTTCTTC. Protein: CASSLLADYNEQFF.

The V gene is TRBV9, the J gene TRBJ2-3, with 9 bases that match TRBD1. The CDR3 contains 14 residues. The germline V gene has CDR1 SGDLS and CDR2 YYNGEE. With 3 bases clipped from V and 4 bases from J, the junction kept 3 bases outside the gene matches. CDR3 DNA sequence: TGTGCCAGCAGCGAACAGGGGGCTTCAGATACGCAGTATTTT. It specifies CASSEQGASDTQYF.

The rearrangement uses TRBV7-8 and TRBJ2-1, with a weak D call TRBD2 (5 bases). CDR3 size: 19 residues. Germline V gives CDR1 SGHVS, CDR2 FQNEAQ. Trimming removed 4 bases at V and 4 bases at J, with 26 bases between. The CDR3 DNA follows: TGTGCCAGCAGCTCCGGGCGCCGGGGAGTGTCTGCCGGGTACAATGAGCAGTTCTTC. It encodes CASSSGRRGVSAGYNEQFF.

The chain is built from TRBV10-3 and TRBJ2-3, with TRBD2 matching 10 bases. Germline CDR1 ENHRY, CDR2 SYGVKD. Trimming removed 10 bases from V and 0 bases from J; junction bases left unmatched: 7. The CDR3 sequence is 15 residues long. CDR3 residues: CATSVSGRSTDTQYF. The CDR3 coding sequence is TGTGCCACCTCCGTTAGCGGGAGGAGCACAGATACGCAGTATTTT.

The rearrangement joins TRBV28 to TRBJ1-4; TRBD1 might be the D (6 bases). Germline V gives CDR1 MDHEN, CDR2 SYDVKM. V shed 6 bases and J shed 7 bases, with 15 bases lying between them. The CDR3 covers 14 residues. In DNA form, the CDR3 reads TGTGCCAGCAGCCTCAGGGGTGGTAGTGAAAAACTGTTTTTT. Translating it yields CASSLRGGSEKLFF.